Listed here are 4 T cell receptor beta chains from one sample, sequenced in a study of T cell changes during pregnancy in multiple sclerosis. Some clones are missing from TCRdb's copy, which holds only in-frame ones; the method was immunoSEQ multiplex PCR. The table lists just under 80,000 clones, 80% to 95% of them singletons, with approximately 0.71% in the top ten. Here the sequenced sample was peripheral blood, taken in the second trimester of pregnancy. These receptors all stem from a female donor in good health, enrolled as a control in a pregnancy study.

The chain is built from TRBV19 and TRBJ1-1; 8 bases are shared with TRBD1. J lost 0 bases, V lost 1 base, and 7 bases had no gene match. The CDR3 is 17 residues long. CDR1 is LNHDA and CDR2 is SQIVND in the germline V gene (reference sequence). CDR3 in amino acids: CASSIGGQGPLNTEAFF. In DNA, the CDR3 is TGTGCCAGTAGTATAGGAGGACAGGGACCTTTGAACACTGAAGCTTTCTTT.

V is TRBV11-3 and J is TRBJ2-3, with TRBD1 matching over 8 bases. V gave up 4 bases and J gave up 3 bases; unmatched junction bases: 3. This CDR3 spans 14 amino acids. In germline, CDR1 is SGHNT, CDR2 YENEEA. The CDR3 nucleotides read TGTGCCAGCAGCTCGCGGACAGGGACAGATACGCAGTATTTT. Amino acid sequence: CASSSRTGTDTQYF.

This rearrangement joins TRBV2 to TRBJ2-7, with D maybe TRBD1 (5 bases). Germline V lookup: CDR1 SNHLY, CDR2 FYNNEI. V gave up 1 base and J gave up 2 bases, with 12 bases separating them. The CDR3 extends over 15 amino acids. The DNA of the CDR3 is TGTGCCAGCAGTGAAGTTGGGGCAAGGGCCTACGAGCAGTACTTC. Protein: CASSEVGARAYEQYF.

CDR3 residues: CASSNVRGRRSEQYF. DNA of the CDR3: TGTGCCAGCAGTAACGTGAGGGGGAGAAGGAGCGAGCAGTACTTC. This chain connects TRBV6-5 to TRBJ2-7, with D perhaps matching TRBD1 (6 bases). The CDR3 runs to 15 residues. V was shortened by 5 bases and J by 6 bases, with 20 bases between the two germline ends. Germline V CDR1 and CDR2: MNHEY, SVGAGI.